Shown below are 30 T cell receptor beta chains from a single sample sequenced in a study of cytomegalovirus exposure and HLA in healthy donors. Data came from immunoSEQ multiplex PCR; TCRdb stores just in-frame clones and leaves some out. The table has around 52,000 clones, more than 80% seen once; the top ten hold 5.8%. Sequenced input: PBMCs. The receptor source for this set is a woman aged 18-29 years in good health and CMV-seronegative.

The rearrangement links TRBV6-1 to TRBJ2-2, with D perhaps matching TRBD1 (5 bases). The V gene's germline CDR1 is MNHNS and CDR2 SASEGT. Trimming stripped 11 bases from V and 3 bases from J, with 16 bases between. The CDR3 totals 14 residues. The CDR3: CALKPGSDTGELFF. The DNA of the CDR3 is TGTGCCCTCAAGCCAGGGTCGGACACCGGGGAGCTGTTTTTT.

This chain uses TRBV7-9 with TRBJ2-7, with TRBD1 identical over 7 bases. Germline CDR1 and CDR2: SEHNR and FQNEAQ (reference sequence). The J segment lost 4 bases and the V segment lost 5 bases, leaving 8 bases of the junction unmatched. CDR3 length: 14 amino acids. CDR3 protein: CASSPANRGYEQYV. The DNA for the CDR3 is TGTGCCAGCAGCCCGGCCAACAGGGGTTACGAGCAGTACGTC.

V is TRBV28 and J is TRBJ2-6; possibly TRBD2 for D (5 bases). The V and J ends lost 4 bases and 0 bases respectively, with 7 bases between them. This CDR3 has 15 amino acids. Germline values: CDR1 MDHEN, CDR2 SYDVKM. In nucleotides, the CDR3 is TGTGCCAGCAGTTCGGGGTCCTCTGGGGCCAACGTCCTGACTTTC. It yields the protein CASSSGSSGANVLTF.

V is TRBV27 and J is TRBJ2-3; no firm D call. The CDR3 is 19 amino acids. Germline V gene lookup returns CDR1 MNHEY and CDR2 SMNVEV (reference sequence). Between the trimmed V and J ends, which lost 4 bases and 2 bases, there was a span of 25 bases. The CDR3 loop reads CASSSMESDRVRNTDTQYF. The CDR3 region has the DNA TGTGCCAGCAGTTCAATGGAATCCGACCGGGTCCGAAACACAGATACGCAGTATTTT.

This chain links TRBV6-5 with TRBJ1-1; the D is unclear. The CDR3 is 13 amino acids. V dropped 4 bases and J dropped 2 bases, with 8 bases sitting between them. Germline V gene sequence: CDR1 MNHEY, CDR2 SVGAGI. The CDR3 bases are TGTGCCAGCAGTTGGTCAGAAAACACTGAAGCTTTCTTT. Amino acid sequence: CASSWSENTEAFF.

The chain combines TRBV6-5 with TRBJ2-7; 12 bases line up with TRBD2. The CDR3 totals 15 residues. Germline loops: CDR1 MNHEY, CDR2 SVGAGI. V was clipped by 0 bases and J by 6 bases; unmatched bases: 3. CDR3 sequence (DNA): TGTGCCAGCAGTTACTCGACTAGCGGGAGAAGCGAGCAGTACGTC. Residues: CASSYSTSGRSEQYV.

The chain links TRBV11-2 to TRBJ2-5; D might be TRBD2 (5 bases). Trimming took 1 base from V and 3 from J, leaving 15 bases between them. This CDR3 comprises 16 residues. Germline V CDR1 and CDR2: SGHAT, FQNNGV. The CDR3 here is CASSLGGATAKETQYF. In DNA form, the CDR3 reads TGTGCCAGCAGCTTAGGGGGAGCCACGGCAAAAGAGACCCAGTACTTC.

The genes are TRBV9 and TRBJ1-4; the match to TRBD1 covers 8 bases. The V segment lost 2 bases and the J segment 4 bases; nucleotides outside the gene matches: 4. Germline values: CDR1 SGDLS, CDR2 YYNGEE. This CDR3 has 15 amino acids. CDR3 amino acids: CASSVRTGSNEKLFF. For the CDR3, the DNA is TGTGCCAGCAGCGTCAGGACAGGGAGTAATGAAAAACTGTTTTTT. Filled out from reference TRBV9 and TRBJ1-4, the complete variable domain reads DSGVTQTPKHLITATGQRVTLRCSPRSGDLSVYWYQQSLDQGLQFLIQYYNGEERAKGNILERFSAQQFPDLHSELNLSSLELGDSALYFCASSVRTGSNEKLFFGSGTQLSVL.

This clone has only one observation. This chain links TRBV19 with TRBJ1-5; 7 nucleotides align to TRBD1. Germline V CDR1 and CDR2: LNHDA, SQIVND (reference sequence). CDR3 size: 15 residues. J gave up 6 bases and V 10 bases, and 15 bases lay outside the gene matches. The CDR3 DNA reads TGTGCCACCAAAGAACCCCGGGACAGATTTCAGCCCCAGCATTTT. It yields the protein CATKEPRDRFQPQHF.

The V and J genes are TRBV7-6 and TRBJ2-2; perhaps TRBD1 as D (6 bases). CDR3 length: 16 amino acids. The V end lost 0 bases, the J end lost 4 bases, and 12 bases lay between the germline ends. Germline assignment: CDR1 SGHVS and CDR2 FNYEAQ. The CDR3 sequence: CASSLAGQSSTGELFF. CDR3 in DNA: TGTGCCAGCAGCTTAGCGGGACAATCTTCCACCGGGGAGCTGTTTTTT.

The chain employs TRBV7-8 and TRBJ1-1, with no clear D. V was cut by 2 bases and J by 4 bases, with 11 bases left in between. Germline lookup yields CDR1 SGHVS and CDR2 FQNEAQ. This CDR3 has 14 amino acids. The DNA of the CDR3 is TGTGCCAGCAGCTTAAGTCCAGTTCCCACTGAAGCTTTCTTT. Protein: CASSLSPVPTEAFF.

The chain recombines TRBV6-4 with TRBJ2-5; 11 bases fit TRBD2. V lost 4 bases, J lost 5 bases, and 6 bases stayed unmatched. The CDR3 is made up of 15 amino acids. Germline lookup yields CDR1 MRHNA and CDR2 SNTAGT. CDR3 sequence (DNA): TGTGCCAGCAGTGTACTAGCGGGAGATACGGAGACCCAGTACTTC. Translation: CASSVLAGDTETQYF.

The V gene is TRBV7-9, the J gene TRBJ1-5, with 8 bases that match TRBD1. Germline V gives CDR1 SEHNR, CDR2 FQNEAQ (reference sequence). V lost 1 base, J lost 5 bases, and 4 bases stayed unmatched. There are 15 residues in the CDR3. The CDR3 loop is CASSLGDRGDQPQHF. CDR3 DNA: TGTGCCAGCAGCTTAGGAGACAGGGGTGATCAGCCCCAGCATTTT.

V is TRBV2 and J is TRBJ1-1, with 10 positions matching TRBD1. From germline, CDR1 is SNHLY and CDR2 FYNNEI. The CDR3 runs 15 residues. Trimming at V came to 7 bases and at J to 5 bases, leaving 10 bases not matched to a gene. CDR3 nucleotides: TGTGCCAGCACCGTGACAGGGGGCGGAGAGACTGAAGCTTTCTTT. Protein sequence: CASTVTGGGETEAFF.

The chain links TRBV4-2 to TRBJ2-5; 9 bases are a match to TRBD2. V was clipped by 0 bases and J by 1 base; unmatched bases: 0. The germline gives CDR1 LGHNA, CDR2 YNFKEQ. CDR3 length: 15 residues. CDR3 amino acids: CASSQERGGQETQYF. DNA for the CDR3: TGTGCCAGCAGCCAAGAGCGGGGGGGCCAAGAGACCCAGTACTTC.

Remarks on this clone: One end of the junction fails to match germline, which may point to a read error. Other DNA sequences in this specimen translate into the identical CDR3. The J gene is TRBJ1-1, the V gene TRBV5-1; weak D call: TRBD1 (5 bases). This CDR3 region has 15 residues. CDR1 is SGHRS, CDR2 YFSETQ, per germline. The CDR3 nucleotides read TGCGCCAGCAGCTTGGAGGAAAGGGGAGGAACTGAAGCCTTCTTT. It yields the protein CASSLEERGGTEAFF.

The V gene is TRBV2, the J gene TRBJ1-2; possible D gene TRBD1, 5 bases. Trimming cost V 10 bases and J 4 bases, with 13 bases left between them. Germline V gives CDR1 SNHLY, CDR2 FYNNEI. The CDR3 is 12 residues long. The CDR3 spells CATREFIYGYTF. For the CDR3, the DNA is TGTGCCACCAGGGAATTTATCTATGGCTACACCTTC.

The chain carries TRBV10-2 and TRBJ2-4, with 10 nucleotides matching TRBD2. The CDR3 sequence is 17 residues long. V was clipped by 6 bases and J by 1 base; unmatched bases: 9. CDR1 and CDR2 from the germline V gene are WSHSY and SAAADI. Here the CDR3 reads CASRRLAGVRAKNIQYF. The DNA for the CDR3 is TGCGCCAGCAGACGCCTAGCGGGAGTCAGGGCCAAAAACATTCAGTACTTC.

CDR3 nucleotide sequence: TGTGCCAGCAGCTTCAACGATTATGACAGATCCATCGAGCAGTACGTC. Amino acid sequence: CASSFNDYDRSIEQYV. This chain uses TRBV5-6 with TRBJ2-7; the D gene is possibly TRBD1 (5 bases). The CDR3 is made up of 16 amino acids. Germline V gene sequence: CDR1 SGHDT, CDR2 YYEEEE. Trimming removed 2 bases from V and 6 bases from J, with 21 bases in between.

The rearrangement joins TRBV7-9 to TRBJ1-2, with TRBD1 matching 10 bases. The germline gives CDR1 SEHNR, CDR2 FQNEAQ (reference sequence). V was clipped by 7 bases and J by 8 bases; unmatched bases: 16. The CDR3 consists of 16 residues. For the CDR3, the DNA is TGTGCCAGCACCACATCGAGGACAGGGGGTGGATTGGGCTACACCTTC. Protein sequence: CASTTSRTGGGLGYTF.

The rearrangement joins TRBV6-4 to TRBJ2-1; 10 positions agree with TRBD2. V shed 6 bases and J 6 bases; nucleotides not matched to a gene: 8. Germline assignment: CDR1 MRHNA and CDR2 SNTAGT. CDR3 length: 15 residues. The CDR3 sequence: CASSRRTSGSNEQFF. The CDR3 nucleotides are TGTGCCAGCAGCCGTCGGACTAGCGGCAGCAATGAGCAGTTCTTC.

This clone came up once. The J gene is TRBJ1-4, the V gene TRBV27; D ambiguous. The CDR3 runs 14 residues. Trimming cost V 5 bases and J 3 bases, with 10 bases left between them. CDR1 and CDR2 from the germline V gene are MNHEY and SMNVEV (reference sequence). The CDR3 DNA is TGTGCCAGCAGTACACATCCCGCTAATGAAAAACTGTTTTTT. It specifies CASSTHPANEKLFF.

The genes are TRBV5-6 and TRBJ1-1, with TRBD1 as a possible D gene (5 bases). CDR1 SGHDT and CDR2 YYEEEE come from the germline V gene. V was shortened by 3 bases and J by 7 bases, with 16 bases between the two germline ends. The CDR3 consists of 14 residues. CDR3 DNA: TGTGCCAGCAGCTCCGCGGGGGTCTACATTGAAGCTTTCTTT. It codes for CASSSAGVYIEAFF.

V is TRBV9 and J is TRBJ2-3, with D possibly matching TRBD2 (5 bases). Per germline, CDR1 SGDLS and CDR2 YYNGEE. This CDR3 has 15 residues. V gave up 1 base and J gave up 3 bases, with 12 bases separating them. CDR3 DNA sequence: TGTGCCAGCAGCGTACGAGGGAGAAGAACAGATACGCAGTATTTT. Amino acids: CASSVRGRRTDTQYF.

The V gene is TRBV9, the J gene TRBJ2-1; 7 bases line up with TRBD1. V dropped 4 bases and J dropped 5; count of bases not matched to a gene: 12. Germline V gene lookup returns CDR1 SGDLS and CDR2 YYNGEE. The CDR3 loop spans 16 amino acids. The CDR3 coding sequence is TGTGCCAGCAGCCAAAATTGGGACAGACCAAACAATGAGCAGTTCTTC. It translates to CASSQNWDRPNNEQFF.

The CDR3 loop reads CSARTGENTEAFF. The CDR3 DNA sequence: TGCAGCGCCCGGACTGGTGAGAACACTGAAGCTTTCTTT. The V and J genes are TRBV29-1 and TRBJ1-1; no firm D call. The CDR3 has 13 residues. Germline CDR1 is SQVTM and CDR2 is ANQGSEA. V was trimmed by 7 bases and J by 1 base, leaving 13 bases between them.

The chain joins TRBV7-9 to TRBJ1-5, with D possibly being TRBD1 (6 bases). Deletions cut 5 bases from V and 4 bases from J, with 12 bases between. CDR1 SEHNR and CDR2 FQNEAQ come from the germline V gene (reference sequence). The CDR3 loop spans 14 amino acids. In DNA form, the CDR3 reads TGTGCCAGCAGCCCGACAGGACTTAATCAGCCCCAGCATTTT. This codes for CASSPTGLNQPQHF.

This clone was seen a single time. The chain couples TRBV5-6 to TRBJ1-2; D not resolved. There are 11 residues in the CDR3. In germline, CDR1 is SGHDT, CDR2 YYEEEE. Trimming stripped 5 bases from V and 3 bases from J, with 5 bases between. In nucleotides, the CDR3 is TGTGCCAGCAGGCGGGACTATGGCTACACCTTC. Its translation is CASRRDYGYTF.

The chain carries TRBV2 and TRBJ1-3; D may be TRBD1 (6 bases). Germline CDR1 reads SNHLY; CDR2 reads FYNNEI. This CDR3 is built from 14 residues. The germline V and J ends were trimmed by 6 bases and 3 bases, with 12 bases remaining between them. This CDR3 is CASSGTRSGNTIYF. The CDR3 region has the DNA TGTGCCAGCAGCGGGACACGGAGTGGAAACACCATATATTTT.

This clone was detected only once. V is TRBV19 and J is TRBJ1-5; 8 bases agree with TRBD1. Germline assignment: CDR1 LNHDA and CDR2 SQIVND (reference sequence). Losses at the gene ends were 5 bases for V and 4 bases for J; bases not matched to a gene: 10. CDR3 length: 16 amino acids. The CDR3 nucleotides are TGTGCCAGTAGTCTAGGGACAGGCAGGGGAAATCAGCCCCAGCATTTT. Protein product: CASSLGTGRGNQPQHF. Full variable domain (rest looked up from reference TRBV19 and TRBJ1-5): DGGITQSPKYLFRKEGQNVTLSCEQNLNHDAMYWYRQDPGQGLRLIYYSQIVNDFQKGDIAEGYSVSREKKESFPLTVTSAQKNPTAFYLCASSLGTGRGNQPQHFGDGTRLSIL.